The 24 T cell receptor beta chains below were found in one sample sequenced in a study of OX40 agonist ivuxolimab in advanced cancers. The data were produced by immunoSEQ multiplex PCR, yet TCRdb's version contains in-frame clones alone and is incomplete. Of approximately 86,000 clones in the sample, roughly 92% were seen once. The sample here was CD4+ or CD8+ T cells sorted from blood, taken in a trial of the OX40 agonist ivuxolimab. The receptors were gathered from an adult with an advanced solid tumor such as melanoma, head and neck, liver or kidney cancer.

CDR3 protein: CASSYVRDTQYF. The CDR3 DNA reads TGTGCCAGCAGTTACGTGAGGGATACGCAGTATTTT. The rearrangement joins TRBV6-5 to TRBJ2-3; no clear D. V was trimmed by 2 bases and J by 6 bases, leaving 6 bases between them. The CDR3 length is 12 residues. CDR1 and CDR2 (germline): MNHEY, SVGAGI.

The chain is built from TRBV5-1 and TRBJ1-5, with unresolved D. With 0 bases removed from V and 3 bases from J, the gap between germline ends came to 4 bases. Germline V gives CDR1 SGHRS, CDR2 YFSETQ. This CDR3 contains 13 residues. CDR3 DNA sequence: TGCGCCAGCAGCTTGGGGATCAATCAGCCCCAGCATTTT. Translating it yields CASSLGINQPQHF.

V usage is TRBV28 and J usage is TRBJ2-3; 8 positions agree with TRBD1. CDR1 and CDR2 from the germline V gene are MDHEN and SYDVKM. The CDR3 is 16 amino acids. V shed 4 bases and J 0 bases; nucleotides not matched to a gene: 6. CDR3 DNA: TGTGCCAGCAGTTCCTCAGGGGGCGCGAGCACAGATACGCAGTATTTT. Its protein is CASSSSGGASTDTQYF.

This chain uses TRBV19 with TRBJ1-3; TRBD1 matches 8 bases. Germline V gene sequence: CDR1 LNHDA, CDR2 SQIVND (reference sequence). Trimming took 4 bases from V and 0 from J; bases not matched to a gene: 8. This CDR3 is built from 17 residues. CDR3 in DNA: TGTGCCAGTAGTACCCTCGACAGGGGTGCCTCTGGAAACACCATATATTTT. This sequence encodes CASSTLDRGASGNTIYF.

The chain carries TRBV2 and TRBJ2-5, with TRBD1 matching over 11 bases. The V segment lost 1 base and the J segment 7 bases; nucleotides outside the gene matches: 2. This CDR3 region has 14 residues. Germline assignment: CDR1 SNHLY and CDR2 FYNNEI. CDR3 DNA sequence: TGTGCCAGCAGTGAAGGGACAGGGGGCGGGACCCAGTACTTC. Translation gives CASSEGTGGGTQYF.

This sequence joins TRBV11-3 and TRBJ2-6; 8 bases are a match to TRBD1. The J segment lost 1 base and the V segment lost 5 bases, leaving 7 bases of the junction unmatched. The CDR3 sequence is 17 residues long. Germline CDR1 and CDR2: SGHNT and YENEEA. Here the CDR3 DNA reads TGTGCCAGCAGCGGACAGGGTTTTATGTCTGGGGCCAACGTCCTGACTTTC. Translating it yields CASSGQGFMSGANVLTF.

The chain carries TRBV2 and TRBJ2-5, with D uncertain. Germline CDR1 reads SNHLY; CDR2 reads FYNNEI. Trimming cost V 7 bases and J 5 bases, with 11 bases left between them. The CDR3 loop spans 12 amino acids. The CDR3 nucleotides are TGTGCCAGCATGGTCCGTAGTGAGACCCAGTACTTC. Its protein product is CASMVRSETQYF.

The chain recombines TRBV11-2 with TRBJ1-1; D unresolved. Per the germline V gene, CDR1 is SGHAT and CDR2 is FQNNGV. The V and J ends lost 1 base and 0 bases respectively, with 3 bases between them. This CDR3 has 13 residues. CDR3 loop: CASSLGMNTEAFF. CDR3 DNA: TGTGCCAGCAGCTTAGGGATGAACACTGAAGCTTTCTTT.

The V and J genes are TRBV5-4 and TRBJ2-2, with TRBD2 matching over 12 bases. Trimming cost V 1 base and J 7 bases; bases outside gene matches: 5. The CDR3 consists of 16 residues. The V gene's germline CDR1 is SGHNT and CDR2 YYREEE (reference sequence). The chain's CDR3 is CASSLLAGGPDGELFF. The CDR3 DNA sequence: TGTGCCAGCAGCTTGCTAGCGGGAGGGCCGGACGGGGAGCTGTTTTTT.

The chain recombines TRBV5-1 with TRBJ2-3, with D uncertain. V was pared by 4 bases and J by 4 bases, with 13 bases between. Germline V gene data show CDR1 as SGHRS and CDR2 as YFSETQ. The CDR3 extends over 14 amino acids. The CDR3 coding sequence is TGCGCCAGCAGCGCCGGGCCCGGTTCAGATACGCAGTATTTT. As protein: CASSAGPGSDTQYF.

The CDR3 region is CASSSDRVGETQYF. CDR3 nucleotide sequence: TGTGCCAGCAGCAGCGACAGGGTAGGGGAGACCCAGTACTTC. This chain connects TRBV11-3 to TRBJ2-5, with 7 bases lining up with TRBD1. V was clipped by 5 bases and J by 5 bases; unmatched bases: 8. CDR3 length equals 14 residues. Germline values: CDR1 SGHNT, CDR2 YENEEA.

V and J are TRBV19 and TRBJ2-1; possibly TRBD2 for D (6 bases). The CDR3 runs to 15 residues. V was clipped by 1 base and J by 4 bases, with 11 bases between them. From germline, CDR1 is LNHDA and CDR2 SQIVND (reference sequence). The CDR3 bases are TGTGCCAGTAGTATAGGGGTAGCGGTTTACAATGAGCAGTTCTTC. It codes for CASSIGVAVYNEQFF.

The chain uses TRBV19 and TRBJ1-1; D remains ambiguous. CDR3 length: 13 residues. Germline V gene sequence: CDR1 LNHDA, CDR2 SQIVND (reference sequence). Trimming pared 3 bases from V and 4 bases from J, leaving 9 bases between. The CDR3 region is CASSIWVGTEAFF. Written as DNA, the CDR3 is TGTGCCAGTAGTATTTGGGTTGGCACTGAAGCTTTCTTT.

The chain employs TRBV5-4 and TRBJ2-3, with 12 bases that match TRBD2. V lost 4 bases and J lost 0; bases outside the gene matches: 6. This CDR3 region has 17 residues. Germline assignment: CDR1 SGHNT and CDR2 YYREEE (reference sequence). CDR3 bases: TGTGCCAGCAGCCCGGAAGGGACTAGCGGGAGCACAGATACGCAGTATTTT. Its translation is CASSPEGTSGSTDTQYF.

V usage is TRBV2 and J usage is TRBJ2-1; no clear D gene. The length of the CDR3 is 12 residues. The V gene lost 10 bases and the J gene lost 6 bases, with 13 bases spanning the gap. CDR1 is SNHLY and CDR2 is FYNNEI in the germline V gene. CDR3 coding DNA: TGTGCCACCGAACGCCTGGGCAATGAGCAGTTCTTC. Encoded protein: CATERLGNEQFF.

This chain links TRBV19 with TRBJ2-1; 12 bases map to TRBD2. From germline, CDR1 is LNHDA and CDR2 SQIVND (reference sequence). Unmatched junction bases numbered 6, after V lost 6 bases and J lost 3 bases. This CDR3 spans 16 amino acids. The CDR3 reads CASSLKTSGSYNEQFF. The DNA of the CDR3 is TGTGCCAGTAGCCTCAAGACTAGCGGGAGCTACAATGAGCAGTTCTTC.

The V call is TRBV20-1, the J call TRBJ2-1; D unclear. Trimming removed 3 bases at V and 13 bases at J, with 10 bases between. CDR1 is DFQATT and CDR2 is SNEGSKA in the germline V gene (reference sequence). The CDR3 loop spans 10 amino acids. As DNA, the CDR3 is TGCAGTGCTAGCCGAGCCCAACAGTTCTTC. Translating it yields CSASRAQQFF.

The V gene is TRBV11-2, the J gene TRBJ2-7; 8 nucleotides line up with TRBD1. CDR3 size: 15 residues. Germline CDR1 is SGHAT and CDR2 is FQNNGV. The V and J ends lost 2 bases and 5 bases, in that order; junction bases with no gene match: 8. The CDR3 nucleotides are TGTGCCAGCAGCTTATCTCAGGGGGCTTCCCACGAGCAGTACTTC. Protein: CASSLSQGASHEQYF.

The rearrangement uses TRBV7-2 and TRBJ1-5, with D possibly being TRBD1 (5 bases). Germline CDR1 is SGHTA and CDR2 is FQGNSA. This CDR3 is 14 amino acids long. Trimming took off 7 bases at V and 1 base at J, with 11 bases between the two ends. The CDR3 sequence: CASNSRDSNQPQHF. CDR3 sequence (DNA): TGTGCCAGCAATAGCCGGGACAGCAATCAGCCCCAGCATTTT.

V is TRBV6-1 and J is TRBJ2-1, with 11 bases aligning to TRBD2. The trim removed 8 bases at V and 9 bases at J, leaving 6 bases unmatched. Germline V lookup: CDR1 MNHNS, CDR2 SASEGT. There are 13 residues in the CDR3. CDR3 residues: CASQLAGASEQFF. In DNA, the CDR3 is TGTGCCAGCCAACTAGCGGGAGCAAGTGAGCAGTTCTTC.

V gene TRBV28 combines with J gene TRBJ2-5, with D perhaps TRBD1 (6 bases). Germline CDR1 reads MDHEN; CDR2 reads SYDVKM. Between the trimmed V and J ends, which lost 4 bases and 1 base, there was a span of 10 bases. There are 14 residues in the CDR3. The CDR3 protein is CASSSRGTQETQYF. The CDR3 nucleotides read TGTGCCAGCAGTTCCAGGGGCACCCAAGAGACCCAGTACTTC.

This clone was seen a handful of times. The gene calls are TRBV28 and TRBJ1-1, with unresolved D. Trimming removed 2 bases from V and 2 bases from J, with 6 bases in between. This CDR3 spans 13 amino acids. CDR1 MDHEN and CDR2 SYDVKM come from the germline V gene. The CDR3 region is CASSLRANTEAFF. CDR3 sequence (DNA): TGTGCCAGCAGTTTACGGGCCAACACTGAAGCTTTCTTT.

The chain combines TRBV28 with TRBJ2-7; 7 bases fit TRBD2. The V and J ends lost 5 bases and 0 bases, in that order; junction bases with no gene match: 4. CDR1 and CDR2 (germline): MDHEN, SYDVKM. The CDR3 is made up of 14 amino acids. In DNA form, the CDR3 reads TGTGCCAGCAGTCCCGGCGGGGGCTCCTACGAGCAGTACTTC. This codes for CASSPGGGSYEQYF.

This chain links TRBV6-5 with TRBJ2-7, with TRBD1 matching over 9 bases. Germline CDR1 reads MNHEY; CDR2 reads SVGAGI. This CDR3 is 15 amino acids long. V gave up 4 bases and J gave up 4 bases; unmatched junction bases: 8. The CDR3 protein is CASSFRGTGPYEQYF. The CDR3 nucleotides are TGTGCCAGCAGTTTTCGCGGGACAGGGCCGTACGAGCAGTACTTC.